In its sample, the clone carrying this T cell receptor beta chain was seen many times. Antigen specificity is unknown. These data belong to a study of T cell repertoires in cytomegalovirus infection. Background on the study: It can be stated that public TCR beta signatures indicated CMV infection as well as a matching HLA type.

The CDR3 covers 15 residues. Germline loops: CDR1 SGHTA, CDR2 FQGNSA. V lost 2 bases, J lost 7 bases, and 4 bases stayed unmatched. Whole-study findings and limits: Ex vivo, HLA-C-restricted CMV-specific TCR beta clonotypes prevailed over the rest of the response. Of the TCR beta families, the public ones yielded a cumulative frequency that identified carriers of CMV plus the relevant HLA.

TCRdb analysed the reads with MiXCR anew, one entry per CDR3 protein. This sample carries 300,000 to 450,000 distinct CDR3 sequences, approximately 18% of them seen once, and the ten largest clones take around 10%. What was sequenced was PBMCs. This sequence was found in a human donor in good health (CMV status not recorded). Some clones in this sample may be carry-over from other donors' samples. The gene calls are TRBV7-2 and TRBJ1-6; TRBD1 matches at 8 bases. CDR3: CASSLRGTGNSPLHF. The DNA of the CDR3 is TGTGCCAGCAGCTTAAGGGGGACAGGAAATTCACCCCTCCACTTT.